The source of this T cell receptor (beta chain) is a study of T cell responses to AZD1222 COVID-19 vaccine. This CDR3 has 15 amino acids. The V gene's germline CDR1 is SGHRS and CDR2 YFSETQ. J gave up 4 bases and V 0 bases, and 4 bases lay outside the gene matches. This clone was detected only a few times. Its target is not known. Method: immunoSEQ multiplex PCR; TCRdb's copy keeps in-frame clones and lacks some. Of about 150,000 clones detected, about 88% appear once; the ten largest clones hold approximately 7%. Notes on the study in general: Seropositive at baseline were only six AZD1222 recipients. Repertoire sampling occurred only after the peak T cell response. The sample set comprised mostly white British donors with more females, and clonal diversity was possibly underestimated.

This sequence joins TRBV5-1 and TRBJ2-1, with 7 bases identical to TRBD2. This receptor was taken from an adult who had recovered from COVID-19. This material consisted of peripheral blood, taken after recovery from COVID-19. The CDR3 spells CASSLAASGYNEQFF. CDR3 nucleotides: TGCGCCAGCAGCTTGGCGGCTAGCGGATACAATGAGCAGTTCTTC.